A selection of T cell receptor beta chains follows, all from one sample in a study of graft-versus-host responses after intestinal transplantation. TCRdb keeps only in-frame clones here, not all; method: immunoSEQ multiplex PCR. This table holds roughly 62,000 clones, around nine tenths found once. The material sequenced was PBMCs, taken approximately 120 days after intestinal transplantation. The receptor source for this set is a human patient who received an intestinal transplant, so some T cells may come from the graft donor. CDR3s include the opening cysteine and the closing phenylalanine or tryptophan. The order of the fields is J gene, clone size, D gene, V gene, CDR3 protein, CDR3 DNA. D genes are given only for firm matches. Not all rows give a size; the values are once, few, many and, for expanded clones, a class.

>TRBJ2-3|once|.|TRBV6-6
CASRLGDYTQYF
TGTGCCAGCAGACTGGGAGATTATACGCAGTATTTT
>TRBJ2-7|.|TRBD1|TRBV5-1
CASSFDRGTYEQYF
TGCGCCAGCAGCTTTGACAGGGGTACCTACGAGCAGTACTTC
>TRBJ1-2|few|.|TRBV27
CASSLTGGGYTF
TGTGCCAGCAGTTTAACGGGGGGGGGCTACACCTTC
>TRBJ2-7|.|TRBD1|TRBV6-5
CASSYTGVHEQYF
TGTGCCAGCAGTTACACAGGGGTCCACGAGCAGTACTTC
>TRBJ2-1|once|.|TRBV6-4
CASSIKPIVSYNEQFF
TGTGCCAGCAGTATTAAACCGATAGTCTCCTACAATGAGCAGTTCTTC
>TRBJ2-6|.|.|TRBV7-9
CASSWTVPGANVLTF
TGTGCCAGCAGCTGGACAGTCCCTGGGGCCAACGTCCTGACTTTC
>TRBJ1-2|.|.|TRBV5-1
CASSLAGFNYGYTF
TGCGCCAGCAGCTTGGCCGGGTTCAACTATGGCTACACCTTC
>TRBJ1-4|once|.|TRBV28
CASSFQGPVEKLFF
TGTGCCAGCAGTTTCCAGGGGCCGGTCGAAAAACTGTTTTTT
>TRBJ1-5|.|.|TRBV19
CASSIGGLGNQPQHF
TGTGCCAGTAGTATCGGGGGTTTGGGCAATCAGCCCCAGCATTTT
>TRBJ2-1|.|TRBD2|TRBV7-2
CASSPGLGYNEQFF
TGTGCCAGCAGCCCGGGACTAGGTTACAATGAGCAGTTCTTC
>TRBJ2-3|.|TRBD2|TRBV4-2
CASSQVNSLAGGGDTQYF
TGTGCCAGCAGCCAAGTTAATAGCCTAGCGGGGGGCGGGGATACGCAGTATTTT
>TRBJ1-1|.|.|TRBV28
CASSHRAGAGNTEAFF
TGTGCCAGCAGTCACCGAGCAGGGGCAGGGAACACTGAAGCTTTCTTT
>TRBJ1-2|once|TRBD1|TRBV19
CAIHQAGQGSSGYTF
TGTGCCATCCATCAAGCGGGACAGGGCTCGAGTGGCTACACCTTC
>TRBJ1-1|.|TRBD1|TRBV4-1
CASSPRQGGAPNTEAFF
TGCGCCAGCAGCCCGCGACAGGGAGGGGCCCCGAACACTGAAGCTTTCTTT
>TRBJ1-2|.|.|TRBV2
CASKVGGGYGYTF
TGTGCCAGCAAAGTCGGGGGCGGCTATGGCTACACCTTC
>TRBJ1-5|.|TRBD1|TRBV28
CASSPTGTSNQPQHF
TGTGCCAGCAGCCCGACAGGGACGAGCAATCAGCCCCAGCATTTT
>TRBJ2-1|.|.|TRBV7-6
CASSLLGSIPNEQFF
TGTGCCAGCAGCTTATTGGGCAGTATCCCCAATGAGCAGTTCTTC